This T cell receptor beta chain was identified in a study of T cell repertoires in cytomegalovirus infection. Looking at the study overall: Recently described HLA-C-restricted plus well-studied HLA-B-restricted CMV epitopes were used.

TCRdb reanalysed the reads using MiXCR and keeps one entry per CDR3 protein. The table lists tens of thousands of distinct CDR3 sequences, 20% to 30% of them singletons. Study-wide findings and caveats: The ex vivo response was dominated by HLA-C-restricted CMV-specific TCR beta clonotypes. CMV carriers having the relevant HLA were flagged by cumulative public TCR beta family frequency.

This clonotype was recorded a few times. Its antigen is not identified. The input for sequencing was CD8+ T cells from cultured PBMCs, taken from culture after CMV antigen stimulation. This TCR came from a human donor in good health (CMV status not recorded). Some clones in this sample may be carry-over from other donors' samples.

DNA for the CDR3: TGTGCCAGCAGTTTATCCCCAGGAGGGGGCTCCTATAATTCACCCCTCCACTTT. The encoded protein is CASSLSPGGGSYNSPLHF. The chain carries TRBV27 and TRBJ1-6, with TRBD1 as a possible D gene (6 bases). The CDR3 loop spans 18 amino acids. Germline CDR1 is MNHEY and CDR2 is SMNVEV (reference sequence). V dropped 0 bases and J dropped 0 bases, with 12 bases sitting between them.